Below are 22 T cell receptor beta chains sequenced from a single sample in a study of T cells expressing NK-cell markers. TCRdb reprocessed the 5' RACE reads and reports one entry per CDR3 protein, with no DNA. Its table records some 500,000 distinct CDR3 sequences. Sequenced: blood T cells: a sorted CD56 or NKG2C T cell subset, CD4+ or CD8+ T cells, or bulk PBMC T cells (not recorded which). The receptors were sampled from a woman aged 50 to 60 in good health.

The V call is TRBV5-8, the J call TRBJ2-5; the D gene TCRdb calls, TRBD1, cannot be checked with no DNA. This CDR3 comprises 15 residues. CDR1 is SGHTS, CDR2 YDEGEE, per germline. The CDR3 sequence is CASSPDRSLQETQYF.

The rearrangement links TRBV24-1 to TRBJ2-1; TCRdb's D call of TRBD2 is untestable without DNA. Germline V lookup: CDR1 KGHDR, CDR2 SFDVKD. The CDR3 has 15 residues. The CDR3 here is CATSSRGTSALEQFF.

The chain has TRBV9 and TRBJ2-1. From germline, CDR1 is SGDLS and CDR2 YYNGEE. CDR3 size: 13 residues. The CDR3 region is CASSVSGNNEQFF.

The chain carries TRBV29-1 and TRBJ1-1; lacking DNA, the TRBD1 call made by TCRdb goes unchecked. The CDR3 length is 12 residues. The germline V gene encodes CDR1 SQVTM and CDR2 ANQGSEA. The CDR3 reads CSASGTGRRAFF.

J is TRBJ2-5 and V is TRBV11-3; TCRdb's D call, TRBD1, is unchecked because there is no DNA. Germline V CDR1 and CDR2: SGHNT, YENEEA. The CDR3 has 15 amino acids. The CDR3: CASSGRGQGRETQYF.

The chain carries TRBV3-1 and TRBJ1-6; lacking DNA, the TRBD1 call made by TCRdb goes unchecked. This CDR3 contains 14 residues. Germline CDR1 and CDR2: LGHDT and YNNKEL (reference sequence). This CDR3 is CASSPQTGGSPLHF.

The chain employs TRBV5-5 and TRBJ1-2. Germline V lookup: CDR1 SGHKS, CDR2 YYEKEE (reference sequence). The CDR3 consists of 15 residues. This CDR3 is CASSVGLLTDYGYTF.

V is TRBV29-1 and J is TRBJ2-1; the TCRdb D gene call, TRBD2, has no DNA to confirm it. Per germline, CDR1 SQVTM and CDR2 ANQGSEA. The CDR3 length is 16 residues. The CDR3 sequence: CSASGTSGGEYNEQFF.

The rearrangement uses TRBV6-6 and TRBJ2-5; the D call of TRBD1 rests on TCRdb alone, since no DNA is present to check it. The CDR3 extends over 14 amino acids. CDR1 MNHNY and CDR2 SVGAGI come from the germline V gene (reference sequence). The chain's CDR3 is CASRGEGDWETQYF.

This chain links TRBV7-9 with TRBJ2-3; TCRdb returns TRBD2, unconfirmable since there is no DNA. CDR1 is SEHNR, CDR2 FQNEAQ, per germline (reference sequence). This CDR3 is 17 amino acids long. This CDR3 is CASSLGIAGGTTDTQYF.

The chain uses TRBV20-1 and TRBJ1-5; there is no DNA to check the TCRdb D call of TRBD1. This CDR3 has 16 amino acids. CDR1 is DFQATT, CDR2 SNEGSKA, per germline (reference sequence). CDR3: CSARAGQQNSNQPQHF.

This chain connects TRBV5-1 to TRBJ2-3; as DNA is missing, the TRBD2 call by TCRdb cannot be tested. The CDR3 is 16 amino acids. Per the germline V gene, CDR1 is SGHRS and CDR2 is YFSETQ. The CDR3 loop is CASSFGLAGDTDTQYF.

V is TRBV12-3 or TRBV12-4 and J is TRBJ1-2. The CDR3 length is 13 residues. The CDR3 loop is CASSLEGPYGYTF.

The chain is built from TRBV29-1 and TRBJ2-1; there is no DNA to check the TCRdb D call of TRBD2. The CDR3 has 15 amino acids. Germline V lookup: CDR1 SQVTM, CDR2 ANQGSEA. The CDR3 protein is CSVGTLAGSYNEQFF.

The rearrangement links TRBV29-1 to TRBJ2-5; lacking DNA, the TRBD1 call made by TCRdb goes unchecked. The V gene's germline CDR1 is SQVTM and CDR2 ANQGSEA. The CDR3 is 14 amino acids. CDR3 region: CSVQGRQGGETQYF.

The V call is TRBV7-9, the J call TRBJ1-1; TCRdb selects TRBD1, and the lack of DNA leaves this call unchecked. This CDR3 is 18 amino acids long. Germline V gene data show CDR1 as SEHNR and CDR2 as FQNEAQ (reference sequence). The CDR3 sequence is CASSPNTGTGGTNTEAFF.

V usage is TRBV6-6 and J usage is TRBJ2-6; TCRdb indicates TRBD1, and absent DNA this call remains unverified. The CDR3 sequence is 16 residues long. Per the germline V gene, CDR1 is MNHNY and CDR2 is SVGAGI (reference sequence). The CDR3 sequence is CASSYSPGAGANVLTF.

The chain is built from TRBV24-1 and TRBJ2-2; with no DNA, the TCRdb D assignment of TRBD1 cannot be verified. Germline CDR1 and CDR2: KGHDR and SFDVKD. CDR3 size: 16 residues. The CDR3 protein is CATSDPLAPKTGELFF.

The gene calls are TRBV5-1 and TRBJ2-7. Looked up from germline, CDR1 is SGHRS and CDR2 is YFSETQ. The CDR3 runs to 15 residues. The CDR3 here is CASSPENPSLYEQYF.

J is TRBJ2-7 and V is TRBV9; TCRdb designates TRBD2, a call that cannot be tested without DNA. Looked up from germline, CDR1 is SGDLS and CDR2 is YYNGEE. The CDR3 length is 16 residues. The CDR3: CASSVEAGGKFYEQYF.

This rearrangement joins TRBV19 to TRBJ1-1. The CDR3 has 14 residues. The germline V gene has CDR1 LNHDA and CDR2 SQIVND (reference sequence). The CDR3 loop is CASSPIAWGTEAFF.

V usage is TRBV4-1 and J usage is TRBJ1-1; TCRdb calls TRBD1, which cannot be checked without DNA. This CDR3 has 15 amino acids. Germline CDR1 and CDR2: MGHRA and YSYEKL. The CDR3 region is CASSQIRTGVTEAFF.